The 27 T cell receptor beta chains given below trace back to one sample, sequenced in a study of blood T cell repertoires in COVID-19. The repertoire was sequenced with immunoSEQ multiplex PCR; TCRdb's copy has only in-frame clones and lacks some. The data contain 500,000 to 600,000 clones, roughly 91% of them singletons. The sequencing sample was made of peripheral blood. All receptors come from a woman between 50 and 59 years old with COVID-19, enrolled during active disease.

The chain uses TRBV5-1 and TRBJ1-6, with a weak D call TRBD1 (5 bases). This CDR3 comprises 16 residues. Germline V lookup: CDR1 SGHRS, CDR2 YFSETQ. V lost 2 bases, J lost 5 bases, and 14 bases lay in between. The CDR3 sequence: CASSFGPPGHNSPLHF. CDR3 nucleotides: TGCGCCAGCAGCTTCGGGCCTCCAGGGCATAATTCACCCCTCCACTTT.

The chain joins TRBV7-8 to TRBJ2-7; D may be TRBD1 (5 bases). The CDR3 extends over 16 amino acids. Germline V lookup: CDR1 SGHVS, CDR2 FQNEAQ. The V end was cut by 5 bases, the J end by 1 base, with 18 bases between. The CDR3: CASSPLEGATSYEQYF. CDR3 sequence (DNA): TGTGCCAGCAGCCCTTTAGAAGGGGCGACATCCTACGAGCAGTACTTC.

The rearrangement uses TRBV5-6 and TRBJ1-4; D perhaps matches TRBD1 (5 bases). Per the germline V gene, CDR1 is SGHDT and CDR2 is YYEEEE. This CDR3 spans 14 amino acids. Trimming stripped 4 bases from V and 5 bases from J, with 12 bases between. CDR3 sequence reads: CASSLGRLNEKLFF. CDR3 bases: TGTGCCAGCAGCCTGGGGCGGCTGAATGAAAAACTGTTTTTT.

This chain connects TRBV6-2 or TRBV6-3 to TRBJ1-1; the D gene is possibly TRBD1 (5 bases). Trimming pared 4 bases from V and 4 bases from J, leaving 13 bases between. The CDR3 is made up of 14 amino acids. CDR1 and CDR2 from the germline V gene are MNHEY and SVGEGT. CDR3 in DNA: TGTGCCAGCAGTTCGGGGGTAAGAAGCACTGAAGCTTTCTTT. Its protein is CASSSGVRSTEAFF.

This chain connects TRBV24-1 to TRBJ1-1, with 10 bases fitting TRBD1. This CDR3 has 14 residues. Trimming cost V 4 bases and J 11 bases; bases outside gene matches: 9. Germline V lookup: CDR1 KGHDR, CDR2 SFDVKD. DNA for the CDR3: TGTGCCACCAGTGACCCCGACAGGGGGCGCGGGGCTTTCTTT. The encoded protein is CATSDPDRGRGAFF.

The J gene is TRBJ2-2, the V gene TRBV14; perhaps TRBD2 as D (6 bases). CDR1 SGHDN and CDR2 FVKESK come from the germline V gene. This CDR3 spans 18 amino acids. Deletions cut 4 bases from V and 2 bases from J, with 20 bases between. CDR3: CASSPLVGGGRNTGELFF. In DNA, the CDR3 is TGTGCCAGCAGCCCCCTCGTGGGGGGAGGAAGAAACACCGGGGAGCTGTTTTTT.

This clone was picked up one time. The chain joins TRBV28 to TRBJ1-1; D not certain. This CDR3 comprises 14 residues. Trimming left V 6 bases short and J 4 bases short, with 15 bases between. Germline V lookup: CDR1 MDHEN, CDR2 SYDVKM. The CDR3 sequence: CASSPTRLPTEAFF. The CDR3 nucleotides read TGTGCCAGCAGCCCAACACGTCTGCCCACTGAAGCTTTCTTT.

V usage is TRBV5-1 and J usage is TRBJ1-1; D is uncertain. The ends were cut back, 0 bases at V and 6 bases at J, with 12 bases in the middle. From germline, CDR1 is SGHRS and CDR2 YFSETQ. The CDR3 is 14 amino acids. This CDR3 is CASSLDGGIAEAFF. The CDR3 DNA reads as TGCGCCAGCAGCTTGGACGGAGGGATCGCTGAAGCTTTCTTT.

The V and J genes are TRBV10-2 and TRBJ2-3; D may be TRBD2 (6 bases). In germline, CDR1 is WSHSY, CDR2 SAAADI. The V and J ends lost 1 base and 1 base respectively, with 9 bases between them. The CDR3 contains 15 residues. The CDR3 region is CASSEWRVRTDTQYF. CDR3 DNA: TGCGCCAGCAGTGAGTGGAGGGTCCGCACAGATACGCAGTATTTT.

The gene calls are TRBV5-1 and TRBJ1-1, with D perhaps TRBD1 (5 bases). There are 14 residues in the CDR3. The ends were cut back, 4 bases at V and 7 bases at J, with 17 bases in the middle. Germline V gene lookup returns CDR1 SGHRS and CDR2 YFSETQ. CDR3 bases: TGCGCCAGCAGCCCTACAGGTACTACAAGTGAAGCTTTCTTT. As protein: CASSPTGTTSEAFF.

V gene TRBV2 combines with J gene TRBJ2-2, with 8 bases fitting TRBD1. V lost 5 bases, J lost 3 bases, and 5 bases stayed unmatched. Germline assignment: CDR1 SNHLY and CDR2 FYNNEI. The CDR3 has 15 amino acids. The CDR3 is CASSLQGADTGELFF. CDR3 DNA sequence: TGTGCCAGCAGTCTCCAGGGGGCAGACACCGGGGAGCTGTTTTTT.

The chain recombines TRBV11-3 with TRBJ2-1; TRBD2 matches at 11 bases. The CDR3 length is 17 residues. After removal of 5 bases from V and 1 base from J, the junction contained 7 bases not matched to a gene. Germline V gene lookup returns CDR1 SGHNT and CDR2 YENEEA. The CDR3 nucleotides read TGTGCCAGCAGCCTAGCGGGGGGACCCCATTCCTACAATGAGCAGTTCTTC. This translates into CASSLAGGPHSYNEQFF.

J is TRBJ1-5 and V is TRBV9, with 7 nucleotides matching TRBD1. V trimming: 4 bases; J trimming: 7 bases; junction bases outside the gene matches: 11. The CDR3 is made up of 15 amino acids. CDR1 and CDR2 (germline): SGDLS, YYNGEE. CDR3: CASSRTGDFDQPQHF. The CDR3, as DNA: TGTGCCAGCAGCAGAACAGGGGACTTTGACCAGCCCCAGCATTTT. The variable domain in full, completed from reference TRBV9 and TRBJ1-5, reads DSGVTQTPKHLITATGQRVTLRCSPRSGDLSVYWYQQSLDQGLQFLIQYYNGEERAKGNILERFSAQQFPDLHSELNLSSLELGDSALYFCASSRTGDFDQPQHFGDGTRLSIL.

This chain uses TRBV2 with TRBJ2-7, with 9 bases lining up with TRBD1. V dropped 6 bases and J dropped 4; count of bases not matched to a gene: 7. The CDR3 is made up of 14 amino acids. The germline V gene has CDR1 SNHLY and CDR2 FYNNEI. The CDR3 sequence is CASRGPGQGYEQYF. The DNA of the CDR3 is TGTGCCAGCAGGGGCCCGGGACAGGGTTACGAGCAGTACTTC.

The rearrangement uses TRBV20-1 and TRBJ1-1; TRBD1 might be the D (6 bases). Germline CDR1 and CDR2: DFQATT and SNEGSKA (reference sequence). With 1 base removed from V and 8 bases from J, the gap between germline ends came to 8 bases. The CDR3 has 11 amino acids. The CDR3 here is CSARGDIEAFF. CDR3 in DNA: TGCAGTGCTAGAGGGGACATAGAAGCTTTCTTT.

The chain recombines TRBV24-1 with TRBJ2-3; D remains unclear. Per germline, CDR1 KGHDR and CDR2 SFDVKD. The CDR3 covers 11 residues. Deletions cut 3 bases from V and 6 bases from J, with 3 bases between. CDR3: CATSDPDTQYF. The CDR3, as DNA: TGTGCCACCAGTGATCCGGATACGCAGTATTTT.

This chain joins TRBV5-8 and TRBJ2-1, with D possibly TRBD1 on 6 matching bases. There are 15 residues in the CDR3. Germline V gene data show CDR1 as SGHTS and CDR2 as YDEGEE. The germline V and J ends were trimmed by 0 bases and 7 bases, with 14 bases remaining between them. The CDR3 DNA reads TGTGCCAGCAGCTTGGCGGGGAAGGGGGTAAATGAGCAGTTCTTC. Translated: CASSLAGKGVNEQFF.

J is TRBJ1-1 and V is TRBV5-1; no clear D gene. In germline, CDR1 is SGHRS, CDR2 YFSETQ. This CDR3 comprises 14 residues. Trimming removed 2 bases at V and 0 bases at J, with 8 bases between. As DNA, the CDR3 is TGCGCCAGCAGCTTTTCACGGTTGAACACTGAAGCTTTCTTT. Protein: CASSFSRLNTEAFF.

This clone has just one count. This rearrangement joins TRBV28 to TRBJ1-5; D is unresolved. V lost 7 bases, J lost 7 bases, and 23 bases lay in between. Germline V gene lookup returns CDR1 MDHEN and CDR2 SYDVKM. This CDR3 region has 16 residues. CDR3 region: CASTLRRPKGDQPQHF. The CDR3 DNA reads as TGTGCCAGCACCCTAAGGAGGCCGAAGGGAGACCAGCCCCAGCATTTT.

The chain uses TRBV28 and TRBJ1-2, with D perhaps TRBD1 (5 bases). The V gene's germline CDR1 is MDHEN and CDR2 SYDVKM. This CDR3 has 15 residues. V gave up 4 bases and J gave up 8 bases, with 20 bases separating them. The chain's CDR3 is CASSYAARAFGGYTF. For the CDR3, the DNA is TGTGCCAGCAGTTATGCGGCCAGGGCTTTTGGGGGCTACACCTTC.

The rearrangement links TRBV5-4 to TRBJ1-2, with a weak D call TRBD1 (6 bases). The germline gives CDR1 SGHNT, CDR2 YYREEE (reference sequence). The CDR3 extends over 13 amino acids. V lost 1 base to trimming and J lost 4 bases, with 8 bases between them. CDR3 loop: CASSLTQGYGYTF. The CDR3 coding sequence is TGTGCCAGCAGCTTGACACAGGGCTATGGCTACACCTTC.

The rearrangement uses TRBV6-5 and TRBJ2-7; possible D gene TRBD1, 5 bases. The length of the CDR3 is 15 residues. Trimming took off 6 bases at V and 6 bases at J, with 21 bases between the two ends. The germline CDR1 and CDR2 sequences are MNHEY and SVGAGI. The DNA of the CDR3 is TGTGCCAGCAGCGGACGCCAGGGCCACGTAGGCGAGCAGTACTTC. It specifies CASSGRQGHVGEQYF.

This rearrangement joins TRBV30 to TRBJ1-2; 9 bases align to TRBD1. Losses at the gene ends were 2 bases for V and 2 bases for J; bases not matched to a gene: 3. CDR1 GTSNPN and CDR2 SVGIG come from the germline V gene (reference sequence). The CDR3 sequence is 14 residues long. This chain's CDR3 is CAWSPTGGNYGYTF. Here the CDR3 DNA reads TGTGCCTGGAGTCCGACAGGGGGGAACTATGGCTACACCTTC.

V usage is TRBV11-2 and J usage is TRBJ1-4; the D is unclear. V dropped 2 bases and J dropped 1 base, with 5 bases sitting between them. This CDR3 region has 14 residues. The germline V gene encodes CDR1 SGHAT and CDR2 FQNNGV. The CDR3 DNA reads as TGTGCCAGCAGCTTACGAGGAACTAATGAAAAACTGTTTTTT. This translates into CASSLRGTNEKLFF.

V usage is TRBV5-1 and J usage is TRBJ1-1; D unclear. This CDR3 comprises 13 residues. CDR1 and CDR2 (germline): SGHRS, YFSETQ. Trimming removed 3 bases at V and 5 bases at J, with 11 bases between. The CDR3 sequence: CASSYARGTEAFF. The CDR3, as DNA: TGCGCCAGCAGCTACGCGCGGGGAACTGAAGCTTTCTTT.

The rearrangement links TRBV12-5 to TRBJ1-2; 8 bases align to TRBD1. CDR3 length: 15 residues. J gave up 2 bases and V 1 base, and 3 bases lay outside the gene matches. Germline loops: CDR1 LGHNT, CDR2 FRNRAP. CDR3 sequence reads: CASGLGDRTNYGYTF. In DNA, the CDR3 is TGTGCTAGTGGTTTGGGGGACAGGACCAACTATGGCTACACCTTC.

The rearrangement uses TRBV5-1 and TRBJ1-2, with TRBD1 matching 11 bases. The CDR3 is 15 amino acids. Germline assignment: CDR1 SGHRS and CDR2 YFSETQ. J lost 4 bases, V lost 5 bases, and 7 bases had no gene match. In DNA form, the CDR3 reads TGCGCCAGCAGACTGGGGACAGGGGGAGGCTATGGCTACACCTTC. As protein: CASRLGTGGGYGYTF.